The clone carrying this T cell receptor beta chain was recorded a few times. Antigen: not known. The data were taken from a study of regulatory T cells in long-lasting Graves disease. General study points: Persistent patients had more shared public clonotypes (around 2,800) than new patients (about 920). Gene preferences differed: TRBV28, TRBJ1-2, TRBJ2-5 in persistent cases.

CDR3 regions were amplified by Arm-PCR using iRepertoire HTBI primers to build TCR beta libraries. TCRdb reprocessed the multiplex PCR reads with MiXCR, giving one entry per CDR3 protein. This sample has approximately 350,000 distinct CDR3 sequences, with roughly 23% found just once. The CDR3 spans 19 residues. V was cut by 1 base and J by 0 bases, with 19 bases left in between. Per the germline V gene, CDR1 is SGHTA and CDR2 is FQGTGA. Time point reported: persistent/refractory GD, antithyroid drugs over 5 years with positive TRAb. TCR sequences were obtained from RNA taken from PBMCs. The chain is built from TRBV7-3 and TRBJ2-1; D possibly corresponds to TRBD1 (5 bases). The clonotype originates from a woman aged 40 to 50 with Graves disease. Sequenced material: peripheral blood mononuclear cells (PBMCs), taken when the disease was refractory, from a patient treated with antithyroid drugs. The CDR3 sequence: CASSLRGPPIFVSYNEQFF. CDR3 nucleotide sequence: TGTGCCAGCAGCTTAAGGGGCCCCCCCATCTTCGTCTCCTACAATGAGCAGTTCTTC.